Listed below are T cell receptor beta chains from one sample, sequenced in a study of T cells in Graves' hyperthyroidism and ophthalmopathy. TCRdb passed the multiplex PCR reads through MiXCR, listing each CDR3 protein once. Of 550,000 to 850,000 distinct CDR3 sequences in the sample, around 19% were seen once. Sequenced sample: blood. Receptors originate from a woman aged 50 to 60 with Graves' hyperthyroidism that later progressed to Graves' ophthalmopathy. Each CDR3 is given with its conserved first and last residue. The D gene is left open where the match is weak. Clone size is shown for a subset of rows, as once, few, many or a class of expanded clone.

v_gene	abundance	j_gene	d_gene	CDR3nt	CDR3aa
TRBV6-1	NA	TRBJ1-3	NA	TGTGCCAGCAGTGAACAGGGTACTTCAGGAAACACCATATATTTT	CASSEQGTSGNTIYF
TRBV7-6	NA	TRBJ2-7	NA	TGTGCCAGCAGCCTAGCCGAGTTTTACGAGCAGTACTTC	CASSLAEFYEQYF
TRBV28	few	TRBJ2-7	NA	TGTGCCAGCAGTGCAGACCGGGGGAGAAGAGAGCAGTACTTC	CASSADRGRREQYF
TRBV19	NA	TRBJ2-3	NA	TGTGCCAGTAGTATAGATTGGGGTAAGCAGTATTTT	CASSIDWGKQYF
TRBV5-1	few	TRBJ1-3	NA	TGCGCCAGCAGCTTCCAGGCCAACTCTGGAAACACCATATATTTT	CASSFQANSGNTIYF
TRBV11-2	few	TRBJ2-3	TRBD1	TGTGCCAGCAGCACCCGGACAGGGGGCACAGATACGCAGTATTTT	CASSTRTGGTDTQYF
TRBV5-5	many	TRBJ1-1	NA	TGTGCCAGCAGCTTGCAGTATCGTGCTTTCTTT	CASSLQYRAFF
TRBV18	few	TRBJ1-1	NA	TGTGCCAGCTCACCAAGGCGGGAGATGAACACTGAAGCTTTCTTT	CASSPRREMNTEAFF
TRBV3-1	few	TRBJ1-5	NA	TGTGCCAGCAGCCAAGATCGGGACTTGAATCATCAGCCCCAGCATTTT	CASSQDRDLNHQPQHF
TRBV27	many	TRBJ2-5	NA	TGTGCCAGCAGTCCCCGACAGGACCTGAGGGAGACCCAGTACTTC	CASSPRQDLRETQYF
TRBV27	NA	TRBJ2-7	NA	TGTGCCAGCATCAAGAGGGGCACCTACGAGCAGTACTTC	CASIKRGTYEQYF
TRBV4-1	few	TRBJ1-5	NA	TGCGCCAGCAGCCAACTCCAGGGTAATCAGCCCCAGCATTTT	CASSQLQGNQPQHF
TRBV10-3	NA	TRBJ2-2	TRBD2	TGTGCCATCAGTGGCGGACTAGCGGGGGACGGGGAGCTGTTTTTT	CAISGGLAGDGELFF
TRBV7-3	many	TRBJ1-1	TRBD1	TGTGCCAGCAGCCCAAGACCGGGACAGGGATGGAACACTGAAGCTTTCTTT	CASSPRPGQGWNTEAFF
TRBV10-2	NA	TRBJ1-3	NA	TGCGCCAGCAGTGAGTCCCCTCCATCCTCTGGAAACACCATATATTTT	CASSESPPSSGNTIYF
TRBV2	many	TRBJ1-4	TRBD1	TGTGCCAGCAGTACCGGACAGGGGCCCAATGAAAAACTGTTTTTT	CASSTGQGPNEKLFF
TRBV12-3/TRBV12-4	few	TRBJ1-1	NA	TGTGCCAGCAGTTTGGATAGGTGGCAAGCTTTCTTT	CASSLDRWQAFF
TRBV7-9	NA	TRBJ2-1	NA	TGTGCCAGCAGCTCGGCCCAGGGGTCCCCATCCTACAATGAGCAGTTCTTC	CASSSAQGSPSYNEQFF
TRBV3-1	many	TRBJ2-3	NA	TGTGCCAGCACCCGCCGCCAGGGAAGCACAGATACGCAGTATTTT	CASTRRQGSTDTQYF
TRBV5-1	many	TRBJ1-1	NA	TGCGCCAGCAGCTGGACAGCGGTTAACTCTGAAGCTTTCTTT	CASSWTAVNSEAFF
TRBV7-8	few	TRBJ1-5	NA	TGTGCCAGCAGCTGGACGATAAGCAATCAGCCCCAGCATTTT	CASSWTISNQPQHF
TRBV12-3/TRBV12-4	few	TRBJ1-5	NA	TGTGCCAGCAGTCGTAGACAGGTTAACCAGCCCCAGCATTTT	CASSRRQVNQPQHF
TRBV7-9	NA	TRBJ1-5	NA	TGTGCCAGCTCCGACCTGGGGGCTCAGCCCCAGCATTTT	CASSDLGAQPQHF
TRBV18	many	TRBJ1-2	NA	TGTGCCAGCTCACCACCTACAGGGTTAAACTATGGCTACACCTTC	CASSPPTGLNYGYTF
TRBV2	many	TRBJ2-3	TRBD2	TGTGCCAGCCCCGGGGGGCTAGCGGGGGGCACAGATACGCAGTATTTT	CASPGGLAGGTDTQYF
TRBV6-1	few	TRBJ2-1	TRBD1	TGTGCCAGCAGGGGGGACAGGGGGATATCCTACAATGAGCAGTTCTTC	CASRGDRGISYNEQFF
TRBV20-1	few	TRBJ1-2	TRBD1	TGCAGTGCTAGAGATCGAGGGGACAGGGGTTCCCCGCTAGATTTTAACTATGGCTACACCTTC	CSARDRGDRGSPLDFNYGYTF
TRBV11-2	many	TRBJ2-7	TRBD1	TGTGCCAGCAGCTCCTTGACAGGGTTCTACGAGCAGTACTTC	CASSSLTGFYEQYF
TRBV18	few	TRBJ2-2	TRBD2	TGTGCCAGCTCACCCAGCGGGGGGGTGAACACCGGGGAGCTGTTTTTT	CASSPSGGVNTGELFF
TRBV19	NA	TRBJ2-5	NA	TGTGCCAGTAGTTTTAATGGGCTGCGGGAGACCCAGTACTTC	CASSFNGLRETQYF
TRBV2	many	TRBJ1-2	NA	TGTGCCAGCAGTGAGGACCATAACTATGGCTACACCTTC	CASSEDHNYGYTF
TRBV7-9	NA	TRBJ2-1	TRBD2	TGTGCCAGCAGCTTACTAGCGGGGGAGCACAATGAGCAGTTCTTC	CASSLLAGEHNEQFF
TRBV15	NA	TRBJ2-3	TRBD1	TGTGCCACCAGCAGGAGACAGGGGGCGTCGGCAGATACGCAGTATTTT	CATSRRQGASADTQYF
TRBV2	NA	TRBJ1-1	NA	TGTGCCAGGACGGCCCCCTGGGAGAACACTGAAGCTTTCTTT	CARTAPWENTEAFF
TRBV20-1	many	TRBJ2-7	NA	TGCAGTGCTAGAGTTGCAGGGAACTCCTACGAGCAGTACTTC	CSARVAGNSYEQYF
TRBV30	many	TRBJ1-1	NA	TGTGCCTGGAGTGTACTATCCGGGCGAGCGAACACTGAAGCTTTCTTT	CAWSVLSGRANTEAFF
TRBV20-1	many	TRBJ1-1	NA	TGCAGTGCTGCTGGCCCACACCTCATGAACACTGAAGCTTTCTTT	CSAAGPHLMNTEAFF
TRBV20-1	few	TRBJ2-3	TRBD2	TGCAGTGCTAGTGAGACTAGCGGGGGTTTCCTCGGTAGCACAGATACGCAGTATTTT	CSASETSGGFLGSTDTQYF
TRBV6-5	many	TRBJ2-5	NA	TGTGCCAGCAGTTACAGCCAATTGCAAGAGACCCAGTACTTC	CASSYSQLQETQYF
TRBV7-9	few	TRBJ2-7	TRBD1	TGTGCCAGCAGCGAGGGACAGAACTCCTACGAGCAGTACTTC	CASSEGQNSYEQYF
TRBV2	many	TRBJ1-1	NA	TGTGCCAGCAGTGGGTCAAAGAACACTGAAGCTTTCTTT	CASSGSKNTEAFF
TRBV4-1	few	TRBJ1-4	NA	TGCGCCAGCAGCCAAGATGGTAGGGCGTATGAAAAACTGTTTTTT	CASSQDGRAYEKLFF
TRBV10-1	few	TRBJ2-5	TRBD2	TGCGCCAGCAGTGACGGCGGGGGGGCCGGAGAGACCCAGTACTTC	CASSDGGGAGETQYF
TRBV11-2	NA	TRBJ1-1	NA	TGTGCCAGCAGCAACTTAGGGACGGCTGGAAACACTGAAGCTTTCTTT	CASSNLGTAGNTEAFF
TRBV9	NA	TRBJ1-5	NA	TGTGCCAGCAGCGTACACACAGGTCAGCCCCAGCATTTT	CASSVHTGQPQHF
TRBV20-1	many	TRBJ2-1	TRBD2	TGCAGTGCTCGGGGGGACTCGATATGGGAGCAGTTCTTC	CSARGDSIWEQFF
TRBV5-4	NA	TRBJ1-6	NA	TGTGCCAGCGGGTCGGACAAAAATAATTCACCCCTCCACTTT	CASGSDKNNSPLHF
TRBV20-1	many	TRBJ1-1	NA	TGCAGTGGGGTCGGACAGTATCTCCTGAACACTGAAGCTTTCTTT	CSGVGQYLLNTEAFF
TRBV11-2	many	TRBJ2-7	TRBD1	TGTGCCAGCAGCCCCGCCGGGACAGGGGGCGTGCAGTACTTC	CASSPAGTGGVQYF
TRBV5-6	many	TRBJ2-3	NA	TGTGCCAGCAGCTTGCTGTTGTACACAGATACGCAGTATTTT	CASSLLLYTDTQYF
TRBV9	many	TRBJ1-4	NA	TGTGCCAGCAGCGTAGGACACGAGGGTGAAAAACTGTTTTTT	CASSVGHEGEKLFF
TRBV3-1	few	TRBJ2-7	NA	TGTGCCAGCAGCCAGCGGCCCTACGAGCAGTACTTC	CASSQRPYEQYF